The rows below give T cell receptor beta chains drawn from one sample of a study of Ad26.COV2.S vaccination and SARS-CoV-2 variants. Sequencing used immunoSEQ multiplex PCR; TCRdb keeps in-frame clones, though not all of them. The repertoire holds roughly 250,000 clones, about 83% seen once, with 2.9% in the top ten. Sample: peripheral blood, taken in a trial of Ad26.COV2.S vaccine versus placebo. These receptors were collected from a person aged 18-65 years who received the Ad26.COV2.S COVID-19 vaccine or a placebo. The CDR3 runs from the conserved cysteine through the conserved F or W. D genes are given only for firm matches. Size tells how often a clone was seen (once, few, many) or the class of an expanded clone, and some rows leave it out.

D,J,size,V,CDR3,DNA
NA,TRBJ1-1,NA,TRBV13,CASSRQGSTTEAFF,TGTGCCAGCAGCCGTCAGGGGAGTACCACTGAAGCTTTCTTT
TRBD2,TRBJ2-3,NA,TRBV7-6,CASSLLASGGQDTQYF,TGTGCCAGCAGCTTACTGGCTAGCGGCGGTCAGGATACGCAGTATTTT
TRBD2,TRBJ2-7,once,TRBV3-1/TRBV3-2,CASSLGLAGSYEQYF,TGTGCCAGCAGCCTGGGACTAGCGGGTTCCTACGAGCAGTACTTC
TRBD2,TRBJ2-5,NA,TRBV2,CASSEPSSGGAVRETQYF,TGTGCCAGCAGTGAGCCATCTAGCGGGGGGGCGGTTAGAGAGACCCAGTACTTC
NA,TRBJ2-3,NA,TRBV6-5,CASSYSSRGGPDTQYF,TGTGCCAGCAGTTACTCGAGTAGAGGAGGGCCAGATACGCAGTATTTT
NA,TRBJ2-3,NA,TRBV9,CASSGSRDRTTDTQYF,TGTGCCAGCAGCGGTTCCCGGGACCGTACCACAGATACGCAGTATTTT
NA,TRBJ1-1,NA,TRBV27,CASTLRWGLDTEAFF,TGTGCCAGCACCCTCAGGTGGGGTCTGGACACTGAAGCTTTCTTT
NA,TRBJ1-1,NA,TRBV12-3/TRBV12-4,CASSFNTPVAFF,TGTGCCAGCAGCTTTAACACCCCCGTGGCTTTCTTT
TRBD1,TRBJ1-6,NA,TRBV2,CASSSTGTVLDSPLHF,TGTGCCAGCAGTTCTACCGGGACAGTTTTAGATTCACCCCTCCACTTT
NA,TRBJ1-5,NA,TRBV29-1,CSEQGNQPQHF,TGCAGCGAGCAGGGGAATCAGCCCCAGCATTTT
NA,TRBJ1-2,once,TRBV24-1,CATSEGAGTPNANYGYTF,TGTGCCACCAGTGAAGGGGCCGGGACACCGAATGCTAACTATGGCTACACCTTC
NA,TRBJ2-2,NA,TRBV7-8,CASSLVTGAGELFF,TGTGCCAGCAGCTTAGTCACGGGAGCCGGGGAGCTGTTTTTT
TRBD2,TRBJ2-1,NA,TRBV7-3,CASSLGLAGGVRGNEQFF,TGTGCCAGCAGCTTAGGACTAGCGGGAGGTGTACGGGGAAATGAGCAGTTCTTC
TRBD1,TRBJ1-4,NA,TRBV4-2,CASSQEKGDRVREKLFF,TGTGCCAGCAGCCAAGAAAAAGGGGACAGGGTAAGGGAAAAACTGTTTTTT
NA,TRBJ2-3,NA,TRBV19,CASSISRGTDTQYF,TGTGCCAGTAGTATATCTCGGGGGACAGATACGCAGTATTTT
TRBD2,TRBJ2-2,NA,TRBV4-2,CASSHQRTSGSRTGELFF,TGTGCCAGCAGCCATCAACGGACTAGCGGGAGCCGTACCGGGGAGCTGTTTTTT
TRBD2,TRBJ2-3,NA,TRBV3-1/TRBV3-2,CASRASGGARADTQYF,TGTGCCAGCAGGGCTAGCGGGGGGGCCAGGGCAGATACGCAGTATTTT
TRBD2,TRBJ2-2,NA,TRBV7-3,CASSLMGGAGTGELFF,TGTGCCAGCAGCTTAATGGGAGGGGCAGGCACCGGGGAGCTGTTTTTT
NA,TRBJ2-5,NA,TRBV4-1,CASSFSYSGIQETQYF,TGCGCCAGCAGCTTTTCTTACTCCGGGATCCAAGAGACCCAGTACTTC
NA,TRBJ2-3,NA,TRBV6-2/TRBV6-3,CASSYQATDTQYF,TGTGCCAGCAGTTATCAGGCCACAGATACGCAGTATTTT
NA,TRBJ2-2,NA,TRBV24-1,CATNGGANTGELFF,TGTGCCACCAATGGGGGAGCGAACACCGGGGAGCTGTTTTTT
NA,TRBJ1-6,NA,TRBV14,CASQEQPNSPLHF,TGTGCCAGCCAAGAACAACCTAATTCACCCCTCCACTTT
TRBD1,TRBJ1-1,NA,TRBV6-5,CASKPPGGGTEAFF,TGTGCCAGCAAGCCTCCAGGGGGGGGCACTGAAGCTTTCTTT
TRBD1,TRBJ1-2,NA,TRBV7-6,CASSLAGGQGYGYTF,TGTGCCAGCAGCTTAGCTGGGGGACAGGGCTATGGCTACACCTTC
NA,TRBJ1-6,NA,TRBV18,CASSPQGAGYNSPLHF,TGTGCCAGCTCACCACAGGGCGCGGGGTATAATTCACCCCTCCACTTT
NA,TRBJ2-2,NA,TRBV3-1/TRBV3-2,CASSQVQAMSTGELFF,TGTGCCAGCAGCCAAGTCCAGGCGATGAGCACCGGGGAGCTGTTTTTT
TRBD2,TRBJ2-3,NA,TRBV5-1,CASHSGTSGSTDTQYF,TGCGCCAGCCATTCCGGGACTAGCGGGAGCACAGATACGCAGTATTTT
NA,TRBJ1-2,few,TRBV2,CASSADANYGYTF,TGTGCCAGCAGCGCCGATGCTAACTATGGCTACACCTTC
TRBD2,TRBJ2-1,once,TRBV25-1,CASSESAGVAYNEQFF,TGTGCCAGCAGTGAATCTGCGGGAGTAGCCTACAATGAGCAGTTCTTC
TRBD1,TRBJ1-5,NA,TRBV19,CASSRTGGNQPQHF,TGTGCCAGTAGTAGGACAGGGGGCAATCAGCCCCAGCATTTT
NA,TRBJ2-7,NA,TRBV5-1,CASSLGRVVYEQYF,TGCGCCAGCAGCTTAGGCAGGGTTGTTTACGAGCAGTACTTC
NA,TRBJ1-2,NA,TRBV27,CASSLSGPYGYTF,TGTGCCAGCAGTTTATCAGGGCCCTATGGCTACACCTTC
NA,TRBJ1-3,NA,TRBV4-2,CASSLLTGDSGNTIYF,TGTGCCAGCAGCCTCCTGACAGGCGACTCTGGAAACACCATATATTTT
NA,TRBJ2-4,NA,TRBV21-1,CASSPDIAKNIQYF,TGTGCCAGCAGCCCGGACATAGCCAAAAACATTCAGTACTTC
TRBD2,TRBJ2-7,NA,TRBV5-1,CASSLGTSSYEQYF,TGCGCCAGCAGCTTGGGGACTAGCTCCTACGAGCAGTACTTC
NA,TRBJ2-3,NA,TRBV9,CASSVEGGSPDTQYF,TGTGCCAGCAGCGTAGAGGGAGGCAGTCCAGATACGCAGTATTTT
TRBD1,TRBJ2-5,NA,TRBV6-2/TRBV6-3,CASSYFGTGQETQYF,TGTGCCAGCAGTTACTTTGGGACAGGCCAAGAGACCCAGTACTTC
NA,TRBJ2-1,NA,TRBV4-3,CASSQRGDNEQFF,TGCGCCAGCAGCCAGAGGGGAGACAATGAGCAGTTCTTC
TRBD1,TRBJ2-5,NA,TRBV24-1,CATSDQILSLDRGAETQYF,TGTGCCACCAGTGATCAAATCCTTTCCTTGGACAGGGGCGCGGAGACCCAGTACTTC
NA,TRBJ2-5,NA,TRBV19,CASSITKGAIPAPQYF,TGTGCCAGTAGTATAACGAAAGGGGCGATCCCGGCCCCCCAGTACTTC
NA,TRBJ1-2,NA,TRBV5-4,CASSPGTLNYGYTF,TGTGCCAGCAGTCCGGGGACACTCAACTATGGCTACACCTTC
NA,TRBJ2-2,NA,TRBV3-1/TRBV3-2,CASSPPRGPGELFF,TGTGCCAGCAGTCCCCCCCGGGGGCCCGGGGAGCTGTTTTTT
NA,TRBJ2-1,few,TRBV15,CATSRDESGFNEQFF,TGTGCCACCAGCAGAGATGAAAGCGGTTTCAATGAGCAGTTCTTC
TRBD1,TRBJ1-6,NA,TRBV4-1,CASSQEQGDLSSPLHF,TGCGCCAGCAGCCAAGAACAGGGGGACTTAAGTTCACCCCTCCACTTT
NA,TRBJ1-5,NA,TRBV6-5,CASRDRGGVQPQHF,TGTGCCAGCAGGGACCGGGGAGGGGTTCAGCCCCAGCATTTT
TRBD2,TRBJ2-2,NA,TRBV7-9,CASSLPGLAGVETGELFF,TGTGCCAGCAGCCTTCCGGGACTAGCGGGAGTGGAGACCGGGGAGCTGTTTTTT
NA,TRBJ1-4,NA,TRBV19,CASSMGLVATNEKLFF,TGTGCCAGTAGTATGGGACTCGTTGCAACTAATGAAAAACTGTTTTTT
NA,TRBJ2-3,NA,TRBV11-1,CASSHGLVTDTQYF,TGTGCCAGCAGCCACGGACTCGTCACAGATACGCAGTATTTT